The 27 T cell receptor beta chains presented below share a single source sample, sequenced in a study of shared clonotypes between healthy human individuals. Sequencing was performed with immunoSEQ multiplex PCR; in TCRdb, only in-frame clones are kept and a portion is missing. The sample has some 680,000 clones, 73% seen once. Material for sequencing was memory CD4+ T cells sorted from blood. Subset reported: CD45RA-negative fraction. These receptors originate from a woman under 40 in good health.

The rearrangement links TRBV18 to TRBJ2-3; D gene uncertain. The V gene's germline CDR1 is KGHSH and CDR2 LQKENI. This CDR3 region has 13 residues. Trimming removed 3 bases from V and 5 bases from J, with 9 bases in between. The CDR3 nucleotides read TGTGCCAGCTCACCTCCTCAACAAGATACGCAGTATTTT. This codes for CASSPPQQDTQYF.

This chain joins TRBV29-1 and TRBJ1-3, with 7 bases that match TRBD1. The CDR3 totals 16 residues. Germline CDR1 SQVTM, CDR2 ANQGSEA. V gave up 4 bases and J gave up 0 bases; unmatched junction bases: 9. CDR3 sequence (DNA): TGCAGCGTTGCGACGGGACAGCTAAGCTCTGGAAACACCATATATTTT. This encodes CSVATGQLSSGNTIYF.

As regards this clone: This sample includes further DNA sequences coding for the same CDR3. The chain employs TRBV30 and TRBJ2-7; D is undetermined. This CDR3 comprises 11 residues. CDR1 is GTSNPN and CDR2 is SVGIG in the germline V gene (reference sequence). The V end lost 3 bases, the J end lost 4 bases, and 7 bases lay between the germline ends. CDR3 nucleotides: TGTGCCTGGAGCGGAGCATACGAGCAGTACTTC. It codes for CAWSGAYEQYF.

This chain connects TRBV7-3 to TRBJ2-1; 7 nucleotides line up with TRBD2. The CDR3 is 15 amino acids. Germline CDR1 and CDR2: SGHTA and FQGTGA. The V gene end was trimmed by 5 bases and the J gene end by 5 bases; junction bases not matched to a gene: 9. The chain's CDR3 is CASSPWGTTNNEQFF. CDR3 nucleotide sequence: TGTGCCAGCAGCCCCTGGGGGACTACAAACAATGAGCAGTTCTTC.

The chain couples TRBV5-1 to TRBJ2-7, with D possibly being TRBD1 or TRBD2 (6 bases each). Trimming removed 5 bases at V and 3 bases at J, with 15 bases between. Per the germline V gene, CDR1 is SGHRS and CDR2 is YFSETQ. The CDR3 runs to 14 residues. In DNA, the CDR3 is TGCGCCAGCAGGGAGGGGGTTGTGGGCTACGAGCAGTACTTC. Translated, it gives CASREGVVGYEQYF.

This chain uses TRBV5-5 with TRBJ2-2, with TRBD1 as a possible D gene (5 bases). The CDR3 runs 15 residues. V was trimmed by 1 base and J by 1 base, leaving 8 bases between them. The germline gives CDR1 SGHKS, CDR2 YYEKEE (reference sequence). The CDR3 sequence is CASSLTGWNTGELFF. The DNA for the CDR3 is TGTGCCAGCAGCTTGACAGGTTGGAACACCGGGGAGCTGTTTTTT.

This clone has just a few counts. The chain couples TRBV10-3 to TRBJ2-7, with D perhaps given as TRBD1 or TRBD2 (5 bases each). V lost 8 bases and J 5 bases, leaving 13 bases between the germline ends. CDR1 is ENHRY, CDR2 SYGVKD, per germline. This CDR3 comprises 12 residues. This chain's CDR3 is CAIGTLGDEQYF. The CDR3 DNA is TGTGCCATCGGAACATTGGGGGACGAGCAGTACTTC.

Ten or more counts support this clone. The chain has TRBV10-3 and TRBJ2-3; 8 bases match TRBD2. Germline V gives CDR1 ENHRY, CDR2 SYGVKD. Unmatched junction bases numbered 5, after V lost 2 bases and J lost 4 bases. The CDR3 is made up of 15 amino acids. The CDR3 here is CAISEREGSSDTQYF. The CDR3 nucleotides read TGTGCCATCAGTGAGCGGGAGGGATCATCAGATACGCAGTATTTT.

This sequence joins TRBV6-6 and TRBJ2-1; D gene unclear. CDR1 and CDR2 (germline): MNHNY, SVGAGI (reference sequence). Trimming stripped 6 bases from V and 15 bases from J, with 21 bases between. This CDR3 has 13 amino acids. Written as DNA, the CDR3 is TGTGCCAGCAGCCCCCCGGAGCTCGTTGAGACGTTCTTC. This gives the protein CASSPPELVETFF.

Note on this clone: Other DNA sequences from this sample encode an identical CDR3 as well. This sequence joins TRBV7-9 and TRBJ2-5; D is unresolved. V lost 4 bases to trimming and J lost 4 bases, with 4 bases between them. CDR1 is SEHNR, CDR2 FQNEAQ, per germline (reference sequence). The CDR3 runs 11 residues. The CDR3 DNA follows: TGTGCCAGCAGCTCCGTAGAGACCCAGTACTTC. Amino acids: CASSSVETQYF.

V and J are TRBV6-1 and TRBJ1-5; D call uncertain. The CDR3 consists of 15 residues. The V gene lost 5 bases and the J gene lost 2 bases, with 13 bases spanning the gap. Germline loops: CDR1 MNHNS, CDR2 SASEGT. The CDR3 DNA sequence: TGTGCCAGCAGTTCGATTCATGGGGGCAATCAGCCCCAGCATTTT. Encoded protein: CASSSIHGGNQPQHF.

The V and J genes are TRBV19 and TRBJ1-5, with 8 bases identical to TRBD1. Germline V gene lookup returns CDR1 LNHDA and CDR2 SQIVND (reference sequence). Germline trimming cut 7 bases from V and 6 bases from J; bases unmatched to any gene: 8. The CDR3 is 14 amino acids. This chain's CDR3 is CASNPTGVGQPQHF. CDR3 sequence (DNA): TGTGCCAGTAACCCGACAGGGGTCGGTCAGCCCCAGCATTTT.

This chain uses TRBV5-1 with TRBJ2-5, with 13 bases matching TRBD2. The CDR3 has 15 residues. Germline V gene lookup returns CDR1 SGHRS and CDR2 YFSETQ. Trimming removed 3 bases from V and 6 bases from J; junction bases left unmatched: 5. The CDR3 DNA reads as TGCGCCAGCAGCTCCGGGACTAGCGGGATGCAGACCCAGTACTTC. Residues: CASSSGTSGMQTQYF.

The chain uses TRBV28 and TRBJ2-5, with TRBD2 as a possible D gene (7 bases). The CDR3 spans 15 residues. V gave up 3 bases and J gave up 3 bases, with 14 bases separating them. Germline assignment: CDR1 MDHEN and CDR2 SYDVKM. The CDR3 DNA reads TGTGCCAGCAGTTTCTCGGGGAGGGGGAAAGAGACCCAGTACTTC. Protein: CASSFSGRGKETQYF.

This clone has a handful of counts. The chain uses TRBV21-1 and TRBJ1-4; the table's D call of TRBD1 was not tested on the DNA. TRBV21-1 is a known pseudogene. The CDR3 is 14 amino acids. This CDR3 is CASRRTGSTEKLFF. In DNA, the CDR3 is TGTGCCAGCAGGAGGACAGGGAGCACGGAAAAACTGTTTTTT.

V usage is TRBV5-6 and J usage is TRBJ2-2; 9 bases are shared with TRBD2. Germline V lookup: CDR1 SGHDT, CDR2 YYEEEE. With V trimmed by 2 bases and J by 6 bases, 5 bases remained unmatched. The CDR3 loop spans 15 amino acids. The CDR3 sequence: CASSFQAGGPGELFF. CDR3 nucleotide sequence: TGTGCCAGCAGCTTCCAAGCGGGAGGTCCCGGGGAGCTGTTTTTT.

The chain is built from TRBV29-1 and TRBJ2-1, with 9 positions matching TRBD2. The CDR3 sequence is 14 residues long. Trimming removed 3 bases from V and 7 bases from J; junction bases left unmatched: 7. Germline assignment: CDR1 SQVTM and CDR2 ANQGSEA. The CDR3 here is CSVEVSGRWNEQFF. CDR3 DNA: TGCAGCGTTGAGGTGAGCGGGAGGTGGAATGAGCAGTTCTTC.

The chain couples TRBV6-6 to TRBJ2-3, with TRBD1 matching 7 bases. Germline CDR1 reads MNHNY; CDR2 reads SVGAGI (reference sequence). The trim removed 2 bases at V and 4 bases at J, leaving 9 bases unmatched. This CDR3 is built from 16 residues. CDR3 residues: CASSYATGAVADTQYF. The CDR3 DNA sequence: TGTGCCAGCAGTTACGCCACAGGGGCGGTTGCAGATACGCAGTATTTT.

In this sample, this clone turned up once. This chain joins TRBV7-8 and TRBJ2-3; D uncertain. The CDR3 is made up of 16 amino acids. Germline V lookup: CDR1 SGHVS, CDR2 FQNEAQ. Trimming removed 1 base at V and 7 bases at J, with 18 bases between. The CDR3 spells CASSLVSATPTNTQYF. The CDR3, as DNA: TGTGCCAGCAGCTTAGTCTCCGCGACCCCCACGAATACGCAGTATTTT.

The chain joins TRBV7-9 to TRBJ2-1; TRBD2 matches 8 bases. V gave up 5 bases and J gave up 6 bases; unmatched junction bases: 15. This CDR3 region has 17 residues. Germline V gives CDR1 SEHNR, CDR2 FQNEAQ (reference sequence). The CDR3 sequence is CASSPRLATKGSNEQFF. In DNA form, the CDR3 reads TGTGCCAGCAGCCCCAGACTAGCGACCAAGGGGTCCAATGAGCAGTTCTTC.

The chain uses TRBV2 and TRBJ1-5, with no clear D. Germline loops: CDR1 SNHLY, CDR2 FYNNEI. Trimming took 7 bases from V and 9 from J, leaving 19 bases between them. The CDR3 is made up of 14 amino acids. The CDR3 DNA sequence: TGTGCCAGCAACGACAACCCCTCCCTAAGGCCCCAGCATTTT. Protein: CASNDNPSLRPQHF.

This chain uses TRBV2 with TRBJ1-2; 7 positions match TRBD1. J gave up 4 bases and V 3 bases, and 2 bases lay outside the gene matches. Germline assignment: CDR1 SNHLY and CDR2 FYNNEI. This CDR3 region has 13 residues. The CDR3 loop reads CASSETGLYGYTF. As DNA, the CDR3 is TGTGCCAGCAGTGAGACAGGGCTCTATGGCTACACCTTC.

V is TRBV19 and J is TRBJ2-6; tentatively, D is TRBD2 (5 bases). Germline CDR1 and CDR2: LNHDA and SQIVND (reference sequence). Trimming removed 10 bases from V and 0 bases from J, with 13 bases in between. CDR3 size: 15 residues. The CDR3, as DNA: TGTGCCACCGCACGGGGTACCTCTGGGGCCAACGTCCTGACTTTC. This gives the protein CATARGTSGANVLTF.

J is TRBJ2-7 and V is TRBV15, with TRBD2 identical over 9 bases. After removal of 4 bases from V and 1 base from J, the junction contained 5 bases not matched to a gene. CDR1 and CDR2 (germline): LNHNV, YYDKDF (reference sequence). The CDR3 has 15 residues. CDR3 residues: CATSKKAGGSYEQYF. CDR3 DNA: TGTGCCACCAGCAAAAAAGCGGGAGGATCCTACGAGCAGTACTTC.

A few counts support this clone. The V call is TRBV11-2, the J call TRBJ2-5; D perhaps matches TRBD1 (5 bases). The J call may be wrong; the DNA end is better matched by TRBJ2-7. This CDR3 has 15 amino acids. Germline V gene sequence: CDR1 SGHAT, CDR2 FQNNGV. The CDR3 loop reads CASSPVTGFAYEQYF. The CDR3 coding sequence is TGTGCCAGCAGCCCAGTAACAGGTTTTGCCTACGAGCAGTACTTC.

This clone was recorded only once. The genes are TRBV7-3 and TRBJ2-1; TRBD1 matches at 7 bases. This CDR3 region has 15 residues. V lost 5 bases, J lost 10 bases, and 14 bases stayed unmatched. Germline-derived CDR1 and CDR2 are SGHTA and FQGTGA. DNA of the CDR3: TGTGCCAGCAGCCCCTACAGGGGCGGACACCGCGAGCAGTTCTTC. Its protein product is CASSPYRGGHREQFF.

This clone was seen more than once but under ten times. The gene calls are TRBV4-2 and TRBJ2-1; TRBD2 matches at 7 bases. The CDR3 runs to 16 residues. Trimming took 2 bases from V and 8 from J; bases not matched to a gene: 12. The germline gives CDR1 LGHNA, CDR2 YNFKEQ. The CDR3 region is CASSQLSGASVDEQFF. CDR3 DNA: TGTGCCAGCAGCCAATTAAGCGGGGCCTCGGTCGATGAGCAGTTCTTC.